This T cell receptor beta chain appears in the sequencing data of a study of blood T cell repertoires in COVID-19. The germline V gene has CDR1 MNHEY and CDR2 SVGAGI. CDR3 size: 11 residues. The ends were cut back, 10 bases at V and 4 bases at J, with 9 bases in the middle. There are a few counts of this clone. In the original processing: Researchers report that nucleated cell counts were estimated from reference gene primer amplification. Sequenced by immunoSEQ multiplex PCR; TCRdb stores in-frame clones only, minus some. The V and J calls and clone size are taken from that table; D and trimming were inferred from the DNA. The data contain about 180,000 clones, around 85% of them singletons.

This TCR was recovered from a woman of 80 years or more with acute or convalescent COVID-19. V gene TRBV6-5 combines with J gene TRBJ2-3; D is ambiguous. Sequenced: peripheral blood. The CDR3 sequence: CATSRSDTQYF. The CDR3 nucleotides read TGTGCCACGTCTAGGTCAGATACGCAGTATTTT.